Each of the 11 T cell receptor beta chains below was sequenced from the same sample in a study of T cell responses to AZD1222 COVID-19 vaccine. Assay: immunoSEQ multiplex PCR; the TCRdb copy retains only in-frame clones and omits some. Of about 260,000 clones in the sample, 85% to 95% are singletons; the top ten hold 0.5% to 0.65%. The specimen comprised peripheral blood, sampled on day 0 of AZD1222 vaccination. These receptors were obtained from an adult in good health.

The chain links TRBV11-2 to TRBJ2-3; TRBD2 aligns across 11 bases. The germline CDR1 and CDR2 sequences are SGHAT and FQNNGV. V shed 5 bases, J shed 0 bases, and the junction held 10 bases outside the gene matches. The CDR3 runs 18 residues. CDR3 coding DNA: TGTGCCAGCAGCCGTTTTGGGACTAGCGGAACTAGCACAGATACGCAGTATTTT. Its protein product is CASSRFGTSGTSTDTQYF.

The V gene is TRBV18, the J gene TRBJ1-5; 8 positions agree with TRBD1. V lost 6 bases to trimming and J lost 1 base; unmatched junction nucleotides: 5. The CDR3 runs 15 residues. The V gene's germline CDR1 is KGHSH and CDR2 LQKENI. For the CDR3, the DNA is TGTGCCAGCTCGGAGGGACAGGCAAGCAATCAGCCCCAGCATTTT. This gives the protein CASSEGQASNQPQHF.

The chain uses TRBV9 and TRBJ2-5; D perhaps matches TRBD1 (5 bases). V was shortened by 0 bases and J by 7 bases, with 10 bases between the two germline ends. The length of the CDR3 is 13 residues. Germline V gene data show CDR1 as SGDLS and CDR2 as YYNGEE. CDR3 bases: TGTGCCAGCAGCGTAGTAGGGGAAGGGACCCAGTACTTC. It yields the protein CASSVVGEGTQYF.

CDR3 in DNA: TGCGCCAGCAGGTCCATTTTTCAGCGCAACAATCAGCCCCAGCATTTT. This translates into CASRSIFQRNNQPQHF. The V call is TRBV4-1, the J call TRBJ1-5; no clear D. Trimming cost V 6 bases and J 3 bases, with 18 bases left between them. CDR1 is MGHRA and CDR2 is YSYEKL in the germline V gene. The CDR3 spans 16 residues.

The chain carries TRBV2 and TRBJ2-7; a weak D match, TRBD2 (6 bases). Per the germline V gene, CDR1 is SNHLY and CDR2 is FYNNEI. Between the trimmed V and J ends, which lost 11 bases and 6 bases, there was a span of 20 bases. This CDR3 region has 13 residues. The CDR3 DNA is TGTGCCGGCACCGGGGGAGCCGGGGCCGAGCAGTACTTC. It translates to CAGTGGAGAEQYF.

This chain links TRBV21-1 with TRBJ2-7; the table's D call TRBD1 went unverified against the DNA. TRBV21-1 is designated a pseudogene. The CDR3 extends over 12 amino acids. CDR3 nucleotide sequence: TGTGCCAACTGCAGGGTTTCCAACGAGCAGTACTTC. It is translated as CANCRVSNEQYF.

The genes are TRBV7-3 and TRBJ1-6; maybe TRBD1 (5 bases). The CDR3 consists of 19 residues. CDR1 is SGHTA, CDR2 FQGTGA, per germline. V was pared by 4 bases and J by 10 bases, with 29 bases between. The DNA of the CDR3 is TGTGCCAGCAGCTCACACCTTCGAAGACAGCAGGGATCCAAGTCACCCCTCCACTTT. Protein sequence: CASSSHLRRQQGSKSPLHF.

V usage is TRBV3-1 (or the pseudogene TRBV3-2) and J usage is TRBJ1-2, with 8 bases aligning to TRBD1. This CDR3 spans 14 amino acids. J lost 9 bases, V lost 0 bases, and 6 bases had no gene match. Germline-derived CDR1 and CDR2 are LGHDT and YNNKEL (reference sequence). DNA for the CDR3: TGTGCCAGCAGCCAAGATAACAGGGGGAGAAGCTACACCTTC. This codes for CASSQDNRGRSYTF.

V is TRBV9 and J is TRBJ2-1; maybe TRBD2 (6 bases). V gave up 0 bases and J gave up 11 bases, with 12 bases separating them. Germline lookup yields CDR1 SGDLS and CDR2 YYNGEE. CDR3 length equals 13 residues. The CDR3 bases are TGTGCCAGCAGCGTAGCCGAACTAGCTAAGCAGTTCTTC. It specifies CASSVAELAKQFF.

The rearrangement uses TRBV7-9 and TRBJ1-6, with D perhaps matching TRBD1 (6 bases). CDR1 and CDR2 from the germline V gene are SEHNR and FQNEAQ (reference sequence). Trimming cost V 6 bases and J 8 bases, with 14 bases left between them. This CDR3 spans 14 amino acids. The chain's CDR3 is CASRRGHKDSPLHF. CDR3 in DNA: TGTGCCAGCAGGCGGGGGCATAAGGATTCACCCCTCCACTTT.

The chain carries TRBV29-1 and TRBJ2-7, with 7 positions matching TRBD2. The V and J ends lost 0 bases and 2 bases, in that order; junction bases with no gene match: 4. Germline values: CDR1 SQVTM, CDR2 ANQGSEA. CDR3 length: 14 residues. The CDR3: CSVEEGGIPYEQYF. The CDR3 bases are TGCAGCGTTGAAGAGGGAGGGATCCCCTACGAGCAGTACTTC.